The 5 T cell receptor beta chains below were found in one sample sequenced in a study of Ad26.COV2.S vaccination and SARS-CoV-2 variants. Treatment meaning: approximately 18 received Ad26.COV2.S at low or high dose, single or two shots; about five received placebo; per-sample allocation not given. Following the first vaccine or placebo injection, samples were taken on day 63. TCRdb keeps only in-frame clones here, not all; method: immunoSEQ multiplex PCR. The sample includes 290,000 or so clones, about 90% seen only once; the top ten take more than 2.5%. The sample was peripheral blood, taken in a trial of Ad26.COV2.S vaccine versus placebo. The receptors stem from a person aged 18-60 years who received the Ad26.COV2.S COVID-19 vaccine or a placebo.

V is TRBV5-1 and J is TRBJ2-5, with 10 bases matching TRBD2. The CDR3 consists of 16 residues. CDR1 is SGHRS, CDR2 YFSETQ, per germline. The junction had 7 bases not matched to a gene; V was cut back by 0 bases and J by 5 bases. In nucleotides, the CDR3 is TGCGCCAGCAGCTTGGCTCTAGCGGGAGTGGGGGAGACCCAGTACTTC. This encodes CASSLALAGVGETQYF.

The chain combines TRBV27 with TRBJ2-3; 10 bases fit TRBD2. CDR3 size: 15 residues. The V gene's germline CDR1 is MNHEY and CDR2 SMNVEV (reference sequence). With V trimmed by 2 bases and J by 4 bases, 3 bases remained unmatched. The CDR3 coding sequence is TGTGCCAGCAGTTTAAAAGGACTAGCGGCAGATACGCAGTATTTT. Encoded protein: CASSLKGLAADTQYF.

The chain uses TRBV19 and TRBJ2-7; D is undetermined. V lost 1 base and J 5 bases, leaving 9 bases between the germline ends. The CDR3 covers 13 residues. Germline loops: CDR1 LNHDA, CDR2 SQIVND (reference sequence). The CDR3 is CASSIAWGNEQYF. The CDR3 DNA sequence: TGTGCCAGTAGTATAGCCTGGGGAAACGAGCAGTACTTC. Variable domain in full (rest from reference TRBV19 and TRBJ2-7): DGGITQSPKYLFRKEGQNVTLSCEQNLNHDAMYWYRQDPGQGLRLIYYSQIVNDFQKGDIAEGYSVSREKKESFPLTVTSAQKNPTAFYLCASSIAWGNEQYFGPGTRLTVT.

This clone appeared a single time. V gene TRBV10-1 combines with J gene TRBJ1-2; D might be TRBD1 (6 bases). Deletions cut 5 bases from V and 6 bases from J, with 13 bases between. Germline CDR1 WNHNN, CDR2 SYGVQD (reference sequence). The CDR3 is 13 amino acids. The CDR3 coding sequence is TGCGCCAGCAGTAACCAGGGGCATGATGGCTACACCTTC. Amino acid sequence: CASSNQGHDGYTF.

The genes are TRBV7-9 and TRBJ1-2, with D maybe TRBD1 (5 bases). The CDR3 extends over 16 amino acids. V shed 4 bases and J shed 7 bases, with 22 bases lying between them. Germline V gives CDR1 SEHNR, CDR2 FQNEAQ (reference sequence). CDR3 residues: CASSWLTEEGPTGYTF. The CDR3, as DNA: TGTGCCAGCAGCTGGCTGACAGAGGAGGGACCTACTGGCTACACCTTC.